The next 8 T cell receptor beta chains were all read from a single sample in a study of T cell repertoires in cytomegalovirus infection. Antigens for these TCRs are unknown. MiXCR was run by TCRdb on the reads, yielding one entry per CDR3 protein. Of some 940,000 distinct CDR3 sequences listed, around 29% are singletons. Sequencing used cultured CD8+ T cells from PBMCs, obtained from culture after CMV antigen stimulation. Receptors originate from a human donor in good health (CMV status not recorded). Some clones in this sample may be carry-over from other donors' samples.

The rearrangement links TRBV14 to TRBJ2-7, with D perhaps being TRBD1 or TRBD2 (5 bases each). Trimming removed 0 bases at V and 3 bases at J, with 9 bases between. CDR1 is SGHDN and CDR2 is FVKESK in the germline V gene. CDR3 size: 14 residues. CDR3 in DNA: TGTGCCAGCAGCCAAGACGGGACGGACTACGAGCAGTACTTC. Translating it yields CASSQDGTDYEQYF. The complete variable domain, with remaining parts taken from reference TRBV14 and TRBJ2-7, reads EAGVTQFPSHSVIEKGQTVTLRCDPISGHDNLYWYRRVMGKEIKFLLHFVKESKQDESGMPNNRFLAERTGGTYSTLKVQPAELEDSGVYFCASSQDGTDYEQYFGPGTRLTVT.

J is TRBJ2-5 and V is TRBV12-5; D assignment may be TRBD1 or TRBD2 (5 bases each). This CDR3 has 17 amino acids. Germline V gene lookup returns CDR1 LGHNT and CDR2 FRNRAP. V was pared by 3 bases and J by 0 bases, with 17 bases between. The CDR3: CASGFGVGVGYQETQYF. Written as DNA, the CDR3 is TGTGCTAGTGGTTTTGGGGTGGGGGTGGGATACCAAGAGACCCAGTACTTC.

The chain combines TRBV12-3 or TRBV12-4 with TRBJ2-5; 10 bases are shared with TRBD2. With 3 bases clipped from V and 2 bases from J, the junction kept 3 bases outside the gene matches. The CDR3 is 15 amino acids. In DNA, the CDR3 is TGTGCCAGCAGTTTTAGCGGGGGGCGGCAAGAGACCCAGTACTTC. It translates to CASSFSGGRQETQYF.

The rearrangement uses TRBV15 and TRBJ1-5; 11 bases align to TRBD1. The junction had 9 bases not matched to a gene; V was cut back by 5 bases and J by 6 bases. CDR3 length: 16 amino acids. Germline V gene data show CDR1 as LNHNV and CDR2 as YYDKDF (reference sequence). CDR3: CATSVSDRGRVQPQHF. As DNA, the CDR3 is TGTGCCACCAGCGTATCGGACAGGGGGCGCGTTCAGCCCCAGCATTTT.

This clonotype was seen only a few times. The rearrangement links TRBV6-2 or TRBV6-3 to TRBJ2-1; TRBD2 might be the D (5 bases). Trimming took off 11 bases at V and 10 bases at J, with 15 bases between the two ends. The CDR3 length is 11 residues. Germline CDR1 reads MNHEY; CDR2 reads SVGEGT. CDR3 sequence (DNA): TGTGCCGCTAAATACTCGGGGGAGCAGTTCTTC. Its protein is CAAKYSGEQFF.

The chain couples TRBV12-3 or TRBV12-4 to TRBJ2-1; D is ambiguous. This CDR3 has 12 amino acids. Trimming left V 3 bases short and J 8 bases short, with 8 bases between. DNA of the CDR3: TGTGCCAGCAGTTTTTCGGGCTATGAGCAGTTCTTC. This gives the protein CASSFSGYEQFF.

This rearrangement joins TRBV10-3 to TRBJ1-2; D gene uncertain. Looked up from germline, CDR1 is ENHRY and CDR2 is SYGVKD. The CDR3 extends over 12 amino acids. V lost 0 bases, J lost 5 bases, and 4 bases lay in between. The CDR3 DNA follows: TGTGCCATCAGTGAGTCACCTTATGGCTACACCTTC. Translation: CAISESPYGYTF.

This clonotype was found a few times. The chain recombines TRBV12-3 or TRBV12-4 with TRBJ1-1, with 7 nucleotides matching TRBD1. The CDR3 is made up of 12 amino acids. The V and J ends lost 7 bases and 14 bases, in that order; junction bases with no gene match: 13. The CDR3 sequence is CASIRGTARSFF. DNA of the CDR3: TGTGCCAGCATCCGCGGGACAGCTCGCTCCTTCTTT.